The 14 T cell receptor beta chains reported below all come from one sample, sequenced in a study of OX40 agonist ivuxolimab in advanced cancers. The protocol was immunoSEQ multiplex PCR, while the TCRdb copy is restricted to in-frame clones and leaves out a portion. This table holds approximately 51,000 clones, 60% to 80% found once. Sequenced here: CD4+ or CD8+ T cells sorted from blood, sampled in a trial of the OX40 agonist ivuxolimab. The receptors originated from an adult with an advanced solid tumor such as melanoma, head and neck, liver or kidney cancer.

The gene calls are TRBV28 and TRBJ2-1, with D uncertain. Looked up from germline, CDR1 is MDHEN and CDR2 is SYDVKM. V lost 3 bases and J lost 12, with 9 bases in between. This CDR3 region has 11 residues. The CDR3 sequence is CASSFGLSQFF. CDR3 DNA sequence: TGTGCCAGCAGTTTCGGCCTATCGCAGTTCTTC.

The chain uses TRBV19 and TRBJ1-1, with TRBD1 as a possible D gene (5 bases). CDR1 is LNHDA and CDR2 is SQIVND in the germline V gene (reference sequence). The CDR3 runs to 16 residues. V dropped 1 base and J dropped 5 bases, with 17 bases sitting between them. The CDR3 nucleotides are TGTGCCAGTAGTATAGGGCCGGGGACCTTTCGGACTGAAGCTTTCTTT. Residues: CASSIGPGTFRTEAFF.

This clone showed up just a few times. The chain uses TRBV10-1 and TRBJ2-7; D unclear. Germline V gives CDR1 WNHNN, CDR2 SYGVQD (reference sequence). This CDR3 has 15 amino acids. V shed 4 bases and J shed 0 bases, with 13 bases lying between them. The CDR3 region has the DNA TGCGCCAGCAGTGGATGGATCTTCCTCTCCTACGAGCAGTACTTC. It encodes CASSGWIFLSYEQYF.

The gene calls are TRBV5-6 and TRBJ2-3; D uncertain. V was trimmed by 5 bases and J by 2 bases, leaving 9 bases between them. The CDR3 consists of 13 residues. Germline V CDR1 and CDR2: SGHDT, YYEEEE. The CDR3 DNA is TGTGCCAGCAGAAGCAGAGCCACAGATACGCAGTATTTT. Its translation is CASRSRATDTQYF.

This clone was recorded only once. This sequence joins TRBV5-1 and TRBJ2-1; TRBD2 aligns across 10 bases. The CDR3 totals 16 residues. After removal of 3 bases from V and 4 bases from J, the junction contained 7 bases not matched to a gene. Per germline, CDR1 SGHRS and CDR2 YFSETQ. This CDR3 is CASSSGLAEYYNEQFF. CDR3 bases: TGCGCCAGCAGCTCCGGACTAGCGGAATATTACAATGAGCAGTTCTTC.

The chain couples TRBV5-4 to TRBJ2-1; weak D call: TRBD2 (6 bases). Trimming left V 4 bases short and J 7 bases short, with 21 bases between. Germline assignment: CDR1 SGHNT and CDR2 YYREEE (reference sequence). This CDR3 is built from 16 residues. Here the CDR3 reads CASSRMGTGVSNEQFF. In DNA form, the CDR3 reads TGTGCCAGCAGCCGGATGGGGACGGGAGTAAGTAATGAGCAGTTCTTC.

A note on this clone: A read error may produce the germline difference seen at one junction end. The CDR3 sequence is CASSLRQGFANQPQHF. In DNA form, the CDR3 reads TGTGCTAGCAGCTTAAGACAGGGATTTGCCAATCAGCCCCAGCATTTT. This sequence joins TRBV7-7 and TRBJ1-5, with 7 bases matching TRBD1. The germline V gene has CDR1 SSHAT and CDR2 FNYEAQ (reference sequence). The CDR3 has 16 residues.

Only one count was recorded for this clone. This chain joins TRBV15 and TRBJ1-2; D is unresolved. The ends were cut back, 0 bases at V and 2 bases at J, with 7 bases in the middle. This CDR3 has 14 residues. CDR1 is LNHNV and CDR2 is YYDKDF in the germline V gene (reference sequence). CDR3 in DNA: TGTGCCACCAGCAGAGATTTAGGGAACTATGGCTACACCTTC. As protein: CATSRDLGNYGYTF.

The chain is built from TRBV6-5 and TRBJ1-1, with no clear D. This CDR3 contains 11 residues. Per the germline V gene, CDR1 is MNHEY and CDR2 is SVGAGI. V lost 5 bases to trimming and J lost 5 bases, with 6 bases between them. For the CDR3, the DNA is TGTGCCAGCAGTCGAGGGACTGAAGCTTTCTTT. Translated, it gives CASSRGTEAFF.

This clone was detected a few times. This chain links TRBV5-5 with TRBJ2-5; 7 nucleotides align to TRBD1. J gave up 5 bases and V 3 bases, and 7 bases lay outside the gene matches. The CDR3 runs 14 residues. The V gene's germline CDR1 is SGHKS and CDR2 YYEKEE (reference sequence). The CDR3 spells CASSSMTGKETQYF. The CDR3 nucleotides read TGTGCCAGCAGCTCAATGACAGGGAAGGAGACCCAGTACTTC.

The chain is built from TRBV7-9 and TRBJ2-2; TRBD1 might be the D (6 bases). V lost 6 bases to trimming and J lost 6 bases, with 14 bases between them. The CDR3 is made up of 14 amino acids. Germline CDR1 reads SEHNR; CDR2 reads FQNEAQ (reference sequence). CDR3: CASRLQGVAGELFF. As DNA, the CDR3 is TGTGCCAGCAGGCTACAGGGTGTTGCCGGGGAGCTGTTTTTT.

CDR3 sequence reads: CASSYSGQGGHEQYF. The DNA for the CDR3 is TGTGCCAGCAGTTACTCTGGGCAGGGTGGCCACGAGCAGTACTTC. The V call is TRBV6-6, the J call TRBJ2-7, with D perhaps matching TRBD1 (5 bases). Per the germline V gene, CDR1 is MNHNY and CDR2 is SVGAGI (reference sequence). CDR3 length: 15 amino acids. The V and J ends lost 0 bases and 5 bases respectively, with 14 bases between them.

J is TRBJ1-1 and V is TRBV6-5; D call uncertain. The CDR3 totals 13 residues. In germline, CDR1 is MNHEY, CDR2 SVGAGI. V dropped 2 bases and J dropped 3 bases, with 7 bases sitting between them. The CDR3 region is CASSYVKDTEAFF. The CDR3, as DNA: TGTGCCAGCAGTTACGTGAAGGACACTGAAGCTTTCTTT.

The genes are TRBV2 and TRBJ2-5, with 7 nucleotides matching TRBD2. Germline V gene lookup returns CDR1 SNHLY and CDR2 FYNNEI. The length of the CDR3 is 15 residues. V was clipped by 6 bases and J by 2 bases; unmatched bases: 9. In DNA, the CDR3 is TGTGCCAGCAGCCGGGGGGTAGCGGGTCAAGAGACCCAGTACTTC. Translation: CASSRGVAGQETQYF.